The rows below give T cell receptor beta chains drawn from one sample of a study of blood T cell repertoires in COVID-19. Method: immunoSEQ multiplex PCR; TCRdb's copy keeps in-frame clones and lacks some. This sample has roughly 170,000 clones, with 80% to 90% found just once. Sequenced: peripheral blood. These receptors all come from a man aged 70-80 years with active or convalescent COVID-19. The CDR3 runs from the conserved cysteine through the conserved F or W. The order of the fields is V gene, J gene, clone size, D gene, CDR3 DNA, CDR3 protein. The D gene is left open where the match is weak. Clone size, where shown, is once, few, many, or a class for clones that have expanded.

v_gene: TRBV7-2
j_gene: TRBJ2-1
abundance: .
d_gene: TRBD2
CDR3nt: TGTGCCAGCAGCTTAGCCCTTAGCGGGGGGGGCAATGAGCAGTTCTTC
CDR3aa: CASSLALSGGGNEQFF

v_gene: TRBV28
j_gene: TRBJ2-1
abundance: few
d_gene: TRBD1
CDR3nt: TGTGCCAGCAGAAGGGACAGGTTTCTAAATGAGCAGTTCTTC
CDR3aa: CASRRDRFLNEQFF

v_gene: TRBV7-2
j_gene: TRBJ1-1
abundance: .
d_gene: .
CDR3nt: TGTGCCAGCAGCTCGCAGGGGCCCGAACTCCTAGGCTTT
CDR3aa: CASSSQGPELLGF

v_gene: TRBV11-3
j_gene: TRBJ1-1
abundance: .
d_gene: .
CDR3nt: TGTGCCAGCAGCGGACAGCAGAACACTGAAGCTTTCTTT
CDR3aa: CASSGQQNTEAFF

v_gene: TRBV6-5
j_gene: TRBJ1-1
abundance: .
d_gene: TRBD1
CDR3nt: TGTGCCAGCAGTTACTCCGACGGGACAGGCAGCACTGAAGCTTTCTTT
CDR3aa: CASSYSDGTGSTEAFF

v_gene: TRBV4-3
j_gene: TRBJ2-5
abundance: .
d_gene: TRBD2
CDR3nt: TGCGCCAGCAGCCAAGACGGCCGAGCGGGGGTAGCGGAGACCCAGTACTTC
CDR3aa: CASSQDGRAGVAETQYF

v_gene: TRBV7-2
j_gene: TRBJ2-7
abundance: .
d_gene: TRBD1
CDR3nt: TGTGCCAGCAGCTTAGAGGCAGGGGGCACCCCCTGGGAGCAGTACTTC
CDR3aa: CASSLEAGGTPWEQYF

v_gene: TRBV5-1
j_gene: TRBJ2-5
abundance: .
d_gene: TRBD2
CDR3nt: TGCGCCAGCAGCTTGGCGAGTAGCGGGAGAGCACAAGAGACCCAGTACTTC
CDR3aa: CASSLASSGRAQETQYF

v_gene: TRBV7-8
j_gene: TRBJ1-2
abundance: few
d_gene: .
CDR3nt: TGTGCCAGCAGCAAATTCGACCCGGGTGGCTACACCTTC
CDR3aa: CASSKFDPGGYTF

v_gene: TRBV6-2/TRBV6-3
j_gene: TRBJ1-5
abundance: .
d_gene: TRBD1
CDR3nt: TGTGCCAGCAGTAACCAGGGGGCTCAGCCCCAGCATTTT
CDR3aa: CASSNQGAQPQHF

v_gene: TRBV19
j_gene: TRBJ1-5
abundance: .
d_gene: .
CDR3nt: TGTGCCAGTAGTGGGAACAGGGTAAAGCCCCAGCATTTT
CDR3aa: CASSGNRVKPQHF

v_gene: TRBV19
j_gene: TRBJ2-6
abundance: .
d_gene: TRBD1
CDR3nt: TGTGCCAGTACCCGGACAGGATACTCCTCTGGGGCCAACGTCCTGACTTTC
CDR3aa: CASTRTGYSSGANVLTF

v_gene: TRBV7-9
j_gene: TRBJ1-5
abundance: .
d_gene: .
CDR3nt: TGTGCCAGCAGCTTAGGCCCAGGGAACAATCAGCCCCAGCATTTT
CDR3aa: CASSLGPGNNQPQHF

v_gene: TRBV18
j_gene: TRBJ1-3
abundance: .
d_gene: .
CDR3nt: TGTGCCAGCTCACCCACGGGGGATCCCTCTGGAAACACCATATATTTT
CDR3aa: CASSPTGDPSGNTIYF

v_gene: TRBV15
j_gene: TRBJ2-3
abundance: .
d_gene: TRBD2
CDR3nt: TGTGCCACCAGCTATGGCTGGTCGGGAGGGGGGGCCACAGATACGCAGTATTTT
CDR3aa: CATSYGWSGGGATDTQYF

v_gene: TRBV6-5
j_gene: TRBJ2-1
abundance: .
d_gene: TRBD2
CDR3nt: TGTGCCAGCAGTTATATGACTAGCGGACGCGGCAATGAGCAGTTCTTC
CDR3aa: CASSYMTSGRGNEQFF

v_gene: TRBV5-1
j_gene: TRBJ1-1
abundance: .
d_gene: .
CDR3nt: TGCGCCAGCAGGGAGTCGGACAACGGGAACACTGAAGCTTTCTTT
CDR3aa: CASRESDNGNTEAFF